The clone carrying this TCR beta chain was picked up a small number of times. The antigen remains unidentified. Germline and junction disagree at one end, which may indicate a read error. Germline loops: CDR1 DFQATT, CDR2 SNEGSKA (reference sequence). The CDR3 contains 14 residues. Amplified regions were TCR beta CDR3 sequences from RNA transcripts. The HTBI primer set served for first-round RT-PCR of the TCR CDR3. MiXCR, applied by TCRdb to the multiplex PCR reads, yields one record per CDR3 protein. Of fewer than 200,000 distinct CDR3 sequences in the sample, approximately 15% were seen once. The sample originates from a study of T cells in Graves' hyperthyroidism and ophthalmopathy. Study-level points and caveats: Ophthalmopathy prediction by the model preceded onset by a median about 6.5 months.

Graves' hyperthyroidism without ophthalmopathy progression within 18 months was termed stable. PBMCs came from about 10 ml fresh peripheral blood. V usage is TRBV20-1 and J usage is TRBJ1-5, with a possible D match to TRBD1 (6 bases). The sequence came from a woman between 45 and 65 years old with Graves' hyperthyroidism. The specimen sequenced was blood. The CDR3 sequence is CSVRGGGPNQPQHF. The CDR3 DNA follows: TGCAGTGTTAGAGGGGGGGGCCCCAATCAGCCCCAGCATTTT.